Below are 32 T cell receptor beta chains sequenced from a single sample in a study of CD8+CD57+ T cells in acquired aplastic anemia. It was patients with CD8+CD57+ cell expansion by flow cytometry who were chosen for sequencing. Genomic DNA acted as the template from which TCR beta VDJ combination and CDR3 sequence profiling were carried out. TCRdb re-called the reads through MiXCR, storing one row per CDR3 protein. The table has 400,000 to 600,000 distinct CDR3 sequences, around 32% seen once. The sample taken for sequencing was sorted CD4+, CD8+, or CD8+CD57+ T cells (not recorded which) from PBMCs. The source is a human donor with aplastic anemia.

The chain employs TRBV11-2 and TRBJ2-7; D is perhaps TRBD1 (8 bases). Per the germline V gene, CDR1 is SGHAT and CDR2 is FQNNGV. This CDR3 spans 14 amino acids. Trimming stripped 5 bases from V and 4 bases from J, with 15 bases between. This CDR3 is CASSITGGGYEQYF. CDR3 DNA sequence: TGTGCCAGCAGCATAACAGGGGGGGGATACGAGCAGTACTTC. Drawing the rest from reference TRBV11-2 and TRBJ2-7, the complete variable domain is EAGVAQSPRYKIIEKRQSVAFWCNPISGHATLYWYQQILGQGPKLLIQFQNNGVVDDSQLPKDRFSAERLKGVDSTLKIQPAKLEDSAVYLCASSITGGGYEQYFGPGTRLTVT.

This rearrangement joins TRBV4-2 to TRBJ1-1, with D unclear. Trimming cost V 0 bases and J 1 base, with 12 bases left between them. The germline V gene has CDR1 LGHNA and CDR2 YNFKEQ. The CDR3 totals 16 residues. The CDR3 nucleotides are TGTGCCAGCAGCCAAGATGCTGACCCCAAGAACACTGAAGCTTTCTTT. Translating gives CASSQDADPKNTEAFF.

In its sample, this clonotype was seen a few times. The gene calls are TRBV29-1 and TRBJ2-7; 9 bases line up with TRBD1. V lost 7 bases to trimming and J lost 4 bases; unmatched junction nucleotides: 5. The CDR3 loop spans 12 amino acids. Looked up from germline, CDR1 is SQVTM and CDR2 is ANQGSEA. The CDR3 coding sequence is TGCAGCGGGAACAGGGGGCGATACGAGCAGTACTTC. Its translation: CSGNRGRYEQYF.

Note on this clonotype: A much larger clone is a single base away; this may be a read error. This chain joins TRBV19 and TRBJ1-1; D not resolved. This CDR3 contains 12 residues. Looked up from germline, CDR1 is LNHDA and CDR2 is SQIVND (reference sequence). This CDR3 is CARSIGSGEAFF. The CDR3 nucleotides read TGTGCCAGAAGTATAGGTTCTGGAGAAGCTTTCTTT.

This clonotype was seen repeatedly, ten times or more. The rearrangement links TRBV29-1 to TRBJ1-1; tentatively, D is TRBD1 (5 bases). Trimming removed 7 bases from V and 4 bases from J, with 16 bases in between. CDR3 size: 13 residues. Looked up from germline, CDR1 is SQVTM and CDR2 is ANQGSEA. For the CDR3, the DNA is TGCAGCGGATGCGGACAAACTACCACTGAAGCTTTCTTT. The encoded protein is CSGCGQTTTEAFF.

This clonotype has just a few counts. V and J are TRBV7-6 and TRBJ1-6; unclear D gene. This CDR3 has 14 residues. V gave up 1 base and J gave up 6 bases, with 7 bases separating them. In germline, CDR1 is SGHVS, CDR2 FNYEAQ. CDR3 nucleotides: TGTGCCAGCAGCTTAGACAGCCGTAATTCACCCCTCCACTTT. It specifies CASSLDSRNSPLHF.

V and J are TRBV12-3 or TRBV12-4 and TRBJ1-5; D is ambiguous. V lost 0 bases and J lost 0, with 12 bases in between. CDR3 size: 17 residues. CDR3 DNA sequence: TGTGCCAGCAGTTTAGCGCTGGGAGGTTATAGCAATCAGCCCCAGCATTTT. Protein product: CASSLALGGYSNQPQHF.

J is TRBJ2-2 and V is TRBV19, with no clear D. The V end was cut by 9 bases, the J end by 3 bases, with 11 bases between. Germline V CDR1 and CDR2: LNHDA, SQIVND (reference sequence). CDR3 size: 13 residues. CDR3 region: CASHPRDTGELFF. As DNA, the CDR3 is TGTGCCAGCCATCCCAGAGACACCGGGGAGCTGTTTTTT.

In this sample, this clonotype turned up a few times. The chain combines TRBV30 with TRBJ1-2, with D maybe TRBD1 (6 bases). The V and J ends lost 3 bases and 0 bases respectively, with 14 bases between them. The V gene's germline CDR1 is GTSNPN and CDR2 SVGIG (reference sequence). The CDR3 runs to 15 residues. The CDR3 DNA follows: TGTGCCTGGAGCCCCGGACAGAGAGCTAACTATGGCTACACCTTC. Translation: CAWSPGQRANYGYTF. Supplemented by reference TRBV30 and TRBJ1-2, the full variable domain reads SQTIHQWPATLVQPVGSPLSLECTVEGTSNPNLYWYRQAAGRGLQLLFYSVGIGQISSEVPQNLSASRPQDRQFILSSKKLLLSDSGFYLCAWSPGQRANYGYTFGSGTRLTVV.

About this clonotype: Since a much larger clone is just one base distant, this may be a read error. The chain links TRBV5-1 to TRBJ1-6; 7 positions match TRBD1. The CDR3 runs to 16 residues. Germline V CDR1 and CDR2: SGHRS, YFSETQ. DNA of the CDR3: TGCGCCAGCAGCTCGGCGACAGGGAGTAATAATCCACCCCTCCACTTT. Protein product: CASSSATGSNNPPLHF. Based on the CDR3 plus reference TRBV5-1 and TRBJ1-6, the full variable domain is KAGVTQTPRYLIKTRGQQVTLSCSPISGHRSVSWYQQTPGQGLQFLFEYFSETQRNKGNFPGRFSGRQFSNSRSEMNVSTLELGDSALYLCASSSATGSNNPPLHFGNGTRLTVT.

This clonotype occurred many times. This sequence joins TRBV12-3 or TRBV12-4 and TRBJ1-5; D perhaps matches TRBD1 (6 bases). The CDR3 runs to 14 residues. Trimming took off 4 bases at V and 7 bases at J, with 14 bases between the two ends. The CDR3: CASSWRGVGQPQHF. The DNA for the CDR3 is TGTGCCAGCAGTTGGAGGGGGGTGGGACAGCCCCAGCATTTT.

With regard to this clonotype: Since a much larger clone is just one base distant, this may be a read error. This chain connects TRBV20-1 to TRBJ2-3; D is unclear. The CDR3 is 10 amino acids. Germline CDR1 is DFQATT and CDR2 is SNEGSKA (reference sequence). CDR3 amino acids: CSASTDTRYF. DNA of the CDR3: TGCAGTGCTAGCACAGATACGCGGTATTTT.

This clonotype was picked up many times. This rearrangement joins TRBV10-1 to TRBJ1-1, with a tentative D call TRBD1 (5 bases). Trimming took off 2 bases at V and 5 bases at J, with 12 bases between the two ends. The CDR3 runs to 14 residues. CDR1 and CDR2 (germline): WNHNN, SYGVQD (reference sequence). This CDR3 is CASSEDRGRTEAFF. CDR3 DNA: TGCGCCAGCAGTGAGGACAGAGGGAGAACTGAAGCTTTCTTT.

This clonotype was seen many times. CDR3 DNA sequence: TGTGCCAGTGCCGGGACAGGGAAAGAGACCCAGTACTTC. Its protein is CASAGTGKETQYF. This chain connects TRBV19 to TRBJ2-5, with 9 bases lining up with TRBD1. The CDR3 is 13 residues long. Germline-derived CDR1 and CDR2 are LNHDA and SQIVND (reference sequence). V lost 8 bases to trimming and J lost 3 bases; unmatched junction nucleotides: 4.

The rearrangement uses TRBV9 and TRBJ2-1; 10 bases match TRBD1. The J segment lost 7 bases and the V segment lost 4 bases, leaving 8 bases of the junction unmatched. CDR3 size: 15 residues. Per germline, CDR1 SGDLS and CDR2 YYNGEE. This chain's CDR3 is CASSPGTGDFNEQFF. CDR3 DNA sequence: TGTGCCAGCAGCCCTGGGACAGGGGATTTTAATGAGCAGTTCTTC.

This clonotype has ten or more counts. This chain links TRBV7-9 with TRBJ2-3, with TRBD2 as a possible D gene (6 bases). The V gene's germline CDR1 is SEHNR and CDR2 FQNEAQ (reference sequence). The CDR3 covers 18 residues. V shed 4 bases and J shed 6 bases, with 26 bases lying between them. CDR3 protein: CASSSRLHSPEGVDTQYF. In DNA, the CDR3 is TGTGCCAGCAGCTCCCGCCTGCACTCCCCGGAGGGAGTTGATACGCAGTATTTT. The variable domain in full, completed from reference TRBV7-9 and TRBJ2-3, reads DTGVSQNPRHKITKRGQNVTFRCDPISEHNRLYWYRQTLGQGPEFLTYFQNEAQLEKSRLLSDRFSAERPKGSFSTLEIQRTEQGDSAMYLCASSSRLHSPEGVDTQYFGPGTRLTVL.

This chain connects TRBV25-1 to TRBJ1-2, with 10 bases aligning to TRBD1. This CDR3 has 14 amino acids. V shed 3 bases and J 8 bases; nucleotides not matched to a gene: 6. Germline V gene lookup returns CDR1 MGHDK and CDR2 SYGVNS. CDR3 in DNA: TGTGCCAGCAGTGAGACAGGGGGCGCGGAGGGCTACACCTTC. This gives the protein CASSETGGAEGYTF.

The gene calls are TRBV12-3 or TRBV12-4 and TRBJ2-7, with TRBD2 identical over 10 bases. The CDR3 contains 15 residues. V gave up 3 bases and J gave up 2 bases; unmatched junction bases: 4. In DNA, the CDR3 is TGTGCCAGCAGTTTCAGTCTAGCGGGAGCCTACGAGCAGTACTTC. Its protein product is CASSFSLAGAYEQYF.

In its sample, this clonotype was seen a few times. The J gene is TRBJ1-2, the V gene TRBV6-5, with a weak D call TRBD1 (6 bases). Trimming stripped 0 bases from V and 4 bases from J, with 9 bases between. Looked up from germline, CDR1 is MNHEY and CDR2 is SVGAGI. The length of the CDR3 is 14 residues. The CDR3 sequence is CASSYSEGGYGYTF. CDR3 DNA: TGTGCCAGCAGTTACTCGGAGGGGGGCTATGGCTACACCTTC.

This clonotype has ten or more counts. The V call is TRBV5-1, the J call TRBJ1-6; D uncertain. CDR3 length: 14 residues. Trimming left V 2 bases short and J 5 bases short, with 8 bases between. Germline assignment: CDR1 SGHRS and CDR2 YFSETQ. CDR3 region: CASSFQQDNSPLHF. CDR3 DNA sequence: TGCGCCAGCAGCTTCCAGCAAGATAATTCACCCCTCCACTTT.

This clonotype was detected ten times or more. The CDR3 sequence is CATSDSKGRTQTQYF. In DNA form, the CDR3 reads TGTGCCACCAGTGACTCCAAGGGCAGGACCCAGACCCAGTACTTC. The chain combines TRBV24-1 with TRBJ2-5, with D uncertain. This CDR3 has 15 amino acids. Germline CDR1 KGHDR, CDR2 SFDVKD. Trimming removed 4 bases from V and 6 bases from J, with 17 bases in between.

In DNA, the CDR3 is TGTGCCAGCAGTGATCTCGAGGGAGGGCTAGGAAATGAGCAGTTCTTC. This sequence encodes CASSDLEGGLGNEQFF. The chain employs TRBV2 and TRBJ2-1, with 7 bases aligning to TRBD2. Germline V lookup: CDR1 SNHLY, CDR2 FYNNEI. Trimming removed 3 bases from V and 7 bases from J; junction bases left unmatched: 12. This CDR3 is built from 16 residues. The full variable domain, in which reference TRBV2 and TRBJ2-1 provide the parts outside the CDR3, is EPEVTQTPSHQVTQMGQEVILRCVPISNHLYFYWYRQILGQKVEFLVSFYNNEISEKSEIFDDQFSVERPDGSNFTLKIRSTKLEDSAMYFCASSDLEGGLGNEQFFGPGTRLTVL.

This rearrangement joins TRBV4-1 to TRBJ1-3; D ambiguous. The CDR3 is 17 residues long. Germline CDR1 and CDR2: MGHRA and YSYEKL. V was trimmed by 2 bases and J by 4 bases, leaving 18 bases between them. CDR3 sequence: CASSQQTLGIGGNTIYF. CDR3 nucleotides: TGCGCCAGCAGCCAACAAACTTTGGGGATCGGAGGAAACACCATATATTTT.

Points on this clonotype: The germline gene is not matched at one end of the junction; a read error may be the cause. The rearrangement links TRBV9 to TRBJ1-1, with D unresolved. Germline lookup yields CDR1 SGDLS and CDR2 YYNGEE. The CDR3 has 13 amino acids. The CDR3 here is CASGVVRNTEAFF. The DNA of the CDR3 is TGTGCCAGCGGCGTAGTGCGGAACACTGAAGCTTTCTTT.

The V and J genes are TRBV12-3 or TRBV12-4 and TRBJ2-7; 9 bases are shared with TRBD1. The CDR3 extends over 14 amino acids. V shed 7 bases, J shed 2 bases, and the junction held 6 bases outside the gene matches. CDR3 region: CASNPGQGAYEQYF. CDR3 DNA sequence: TGTGCCAGCAACCCGGGACAGGGAGCCTACGAGCAGTACTTC.

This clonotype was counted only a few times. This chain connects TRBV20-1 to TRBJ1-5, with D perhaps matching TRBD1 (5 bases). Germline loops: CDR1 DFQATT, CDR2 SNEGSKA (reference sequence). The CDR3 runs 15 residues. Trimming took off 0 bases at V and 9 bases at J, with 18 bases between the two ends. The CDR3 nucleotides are TGCAGTGCTAGAGATATGGGGGTCGGGGGTGTGCCCCAGCATTTT. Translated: CSARDMGVGGVPQHF.

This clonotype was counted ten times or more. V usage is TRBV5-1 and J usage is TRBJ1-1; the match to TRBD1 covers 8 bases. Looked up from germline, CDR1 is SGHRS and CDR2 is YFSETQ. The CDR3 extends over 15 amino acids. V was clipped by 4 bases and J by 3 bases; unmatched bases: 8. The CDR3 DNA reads TGCGCCAGCAGCATGACAGGGGTGGTGGACACTGAAGCTTTCTTT. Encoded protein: CASSMTGVVDTEAFF.

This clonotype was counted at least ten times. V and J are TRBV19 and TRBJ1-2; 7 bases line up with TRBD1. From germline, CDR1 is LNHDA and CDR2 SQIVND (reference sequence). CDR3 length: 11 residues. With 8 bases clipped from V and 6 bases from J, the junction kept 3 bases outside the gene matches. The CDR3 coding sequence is TGTGCCAGTCAGGGGGTTAATGGCTACACCTTC. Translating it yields CASQGVNGYTF.

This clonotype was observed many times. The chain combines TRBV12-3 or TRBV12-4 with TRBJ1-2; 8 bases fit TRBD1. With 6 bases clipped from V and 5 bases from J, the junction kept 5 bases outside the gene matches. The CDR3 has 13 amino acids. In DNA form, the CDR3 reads TGTGCCAGCAGCCCCAGACAGGGGTATGGCTACACCTTC. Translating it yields CASSPRQGYGYTF.

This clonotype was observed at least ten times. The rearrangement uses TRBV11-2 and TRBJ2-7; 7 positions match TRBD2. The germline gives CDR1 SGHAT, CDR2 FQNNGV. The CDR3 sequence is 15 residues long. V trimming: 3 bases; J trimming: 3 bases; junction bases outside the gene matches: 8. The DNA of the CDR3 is TGTGCCAGCAGCTTGGAGCGGGGAGGACACTACGAGCAGTACTTC. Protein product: CASSLERGGHYEQYF.

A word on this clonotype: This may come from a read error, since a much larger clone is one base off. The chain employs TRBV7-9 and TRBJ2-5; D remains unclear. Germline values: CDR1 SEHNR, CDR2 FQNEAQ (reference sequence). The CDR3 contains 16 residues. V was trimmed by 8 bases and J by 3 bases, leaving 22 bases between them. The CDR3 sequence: CASQAGEGRPKETQYF. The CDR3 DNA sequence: TGTGCCAGCCAAGCTGGGGAAGGGCGGCCTAAAGAGACCCAGTACTTC. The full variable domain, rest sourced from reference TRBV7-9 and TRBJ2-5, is DTGVSQNPRHKITKRGQNVTFRCDPISEHNRLYWYRQTLGQGPEFLTYFQNEAQLEKSRLLSDRFSAERPKGSFSTLEIQRTEQGDSAMYLCASQAGEGRPKETQYFGPGTRLLVL.

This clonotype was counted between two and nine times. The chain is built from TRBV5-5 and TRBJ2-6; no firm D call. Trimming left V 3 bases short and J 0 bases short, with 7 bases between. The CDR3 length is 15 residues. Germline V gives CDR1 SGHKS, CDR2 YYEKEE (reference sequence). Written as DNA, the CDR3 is TGTGCCAGCAGCTGGCAGCCCTCTGGGGCCAACGTCCTGACTTTC. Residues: CASSWQPSGANVLTF.